The rows below give T cell receptor beta chains drawn from one sample of a study of cytomegalovirus exposure and HLA in healthy donors. Generated by immunoSEQ multiplex PCR, the TCRdb table keeps only in-frame clones and is missing some. Here the sample spans approximately 67,000 clones, 80% to 90% being singletons. What was sequenced was PBMCs. Receptors were obtained from a woman younger than 45 in good health and CMV-seropositive. CDR3s include the opening cysteine and the closing phenylalanine or tryptophan. A D gene is named only where the DNA matches it firmly. Expanded clones are given a class, and other clones once, few, many or no size at all.

d_call j_call v_call clone_size cdr3_aa cdr3_nt
TRBD2 TRBJ2-1 TRBV29-1 . CSGWTSGSGGRHEQFF TGCAGCGGATGGACTAGCGGGAGTGGGGGCCGTCATGAGCAGTTCTTC
. TRBJ2-1 TRBV11-2 few CASSLDLARDEQFF TGTGCCAGCAGCTTAGACTTAGCTCGGGATGAGCAGTTCTTC
TRBD1 TRBJ1-1 TRBV19 . CATADRGSEAFF TGTGCCACTGCGGACAGGGGATCTGAAGCTTTCTTT
. TRBJ1-4 TRBV15 . CATSRSQGTNEKLFF TGTGCCACCAGCAGGTCGCAGGGCACTAATGAAAAACTGTTTTTT
. TRBJ2-1 TRBV12-2 . CASRLVPLAGCYNEQFF TGTGCAAGTCGCTTAGTTCCCCTAGCGGGTTGCTACAATGAGCAGTTCTTC
TRBD2 TRBJ2-5 TRBV10-1 . CASSESEAGDETQYF TGCGCCAGCAGTGAGTCGGAAGCGGGAGATGAGACCCAGTACTTC
. TRBJ2-3 TRBV7-8 . CASSTSISTDTQYF TGTGCCAGCTCAACTAGCATAAGCACAGATACGCAGTATTTT
. TRBJ2-3 TRBV2 . CASSRLSGSTDTQYF TGTGCCAGCAGTCGGCTGAGCGGGAGCACAGATACGCAGTATTTT
. TRBJ1-2 TRBV25-1 few CASSESRYGYTF TGTGCCAGCAGTGAATCGAGGTATGGCTACACCTTC
TRBD1 TRBJ1-1 TRBV19 . CASMAGGGTEAFF TGTGCCAGTATGGCAGGGGGTGGGACTGAAGCTTTCTTT
TRBD2 TRBJ2-1 TRBV9 . CASSQASGRFNEQFF TGTGCCAGCAGCCAAGCTAGCGGGAGGTTCAATGAGCAGTTCTTC
. TRBJ1-2 TRBV4-2 . CASSQDPGTYYGYTF TGTGCCAGCAGCCAAGATCCTGGGACTTACTATGGCTACACCTTC
TRBD2 TRBJ2-3 TRBV7-8 . CASNTGGSTQYF TGTGCCAGCAATACGGGGGGGAGCACGCAGTATTTT
TRBD2 TRBJ2-3 TRBV5-1 . CASSTPTSGEPTDTQYF TGCGCCAGCAGCACCCCGACTAGCGGGGAACCCACAGATACGCAGTATTTT
TRBD1 TRBJ1-2 TRBV28 . CASSNRGISYGYTF TGTGCCAGCAGTAACAGGGGGATAAGCTATGGCTACACCTTC
TRBD1 TRBJ1-1 TRBV7-9 . CASSLDHTGVTEAFF TGTGCCAGCAGCTTAGATCACACAGGGGTCACTGAAGCTTTCTTT
. TRBJ2-5 TRBV19 . CASSPGRYQETQYF TGTGCCAGTAGTCCGGGGAGGTACCAAGAGACCCAGTACTTC
TRBD2 TRBJ2-7 TRBV5-4 . CASGTTSYEQYF TGTGCCAGCGGGACTACGTCCTACGAGCAGTACTTC
. TRBJ2-1 TRBV23-1 . CASRPTRWSYNEQFF TGCGCCAGCAGACCGACTAGATGGTCCTACAATGAGCAGTTCTTC
. TRBJ1-2 TRBV15 . CATSRDLERAGYGYTF TGTGCCACCAGCAGAGATTTGGAGCGGGCGGGCTATGGCTACACCTTC
TRBD1 TRBJ2-7 TRBV9 once CASSARGDRGLGEQYF TGTGCCAGCAGCGCGCGAGGGGACAGGGGGCTGGGGGAGCAGTACTTC
TRBD2 TRBJ2-3 TRBV6-5 . CASKPSGKADTQYF TGTGCCAGCAAGCCTAGCGGGAAGGCAGATACGCAGTATTTT
. TRBJ2-1 TRBV7-9 . CASSWGDSDPSNEQFF TGTGCCAGCAGCTGGGGGGACAGCGACCCCTCCAATGAGCAGTTCTTC
. TRBJ2-7 TRBV4-1 . CASSQGLVPWLYEQYF TGCGCCAGCAGCCAAGGACTAGTTCCGTGGCTCTACGAGCAGTACTTC
. TRBJ1-1 TRBV6-5 . CATIEQGGRTEAFF TGTGCCACCATCGAACAGGGAGGGCGGACTGAAGCTTTCTTT
TRBD1 TRBJ1-5 TRBV6-4 . CASSFPGDRISNEPQHF TGTGCCAGCAGCTTCCCAGGGGACAGGATCTCGAACGAGCCCCAGCATTTT
. TRBJ1-1 TRBV29-1 . CSVGRAMNTEAFF TGCAGCGTTGGCAGGGCTATGAACACTGAAGCTTTCTTT
. TRBJ2-2 TRBV19 . CASNPQGTGELFF TGTGCCAGTAATCCACAGGGTACGGGGGAGCTGTTTTTT
. TRBJ2-2 TRBV12-2 . CASRLPAWRESTGELFF TGTGCAAGTCGCCTCCCCGCCTGGCGGGAGAGCACCGGGGAGCTGTTTTTT
TRBD2 TRBJ2-1 TRBV6-1 . CASKGRATSNEQFF TGTGCCAGCAAGGGGAGGGCCACAAGCAATGAGCAGTTCTTC
. TRBJ1-1 TRBV6-5 . CASSYSNLRGNEAFF TGTGCCAGCAGTTACTCAAATCTTCGGGGTAATGAAGCTTTCTTT
. TRBJ1-1 TRBV29-1 . CSVRTSTEAFF TGCAGCGTTAGAACGAGCACTGAAGCTTTCTTT
TRBD2 TRBJ2-1 TRBV6-5 once CASSAPGLAINEQFF TGTGCCAGCAGTGCACCGGGACTAGCTATTAATGAGCAGTTCTTC
. TRBJ2-1 TRBV27 . CASGAGRSYNEQFF TGTGCCAGCGGGGCAGGGAGGTCCTACAATGAGCAGTTCTTC
TRBD2 TRBJ2-3 TRBV7-9 . CASSLGGAGVPGWQYF TGTGCCAGCAGCTTAGGAGGCGCGGGAGTCCCGGGGTGGCAGTATTTT
. TRBJ2-7 TRBV28 . CASSLTGDLDYEQYF TGTGCCAGCAGTCTCACAGGGGACTTGGACTACGAGCAGTACTTC
TRBD2 TRBJ2-1 TRBV28 . CASSSSGHNEQFF TGTGCCAGCAGTTCTAGCGGGCACAATGAGCAGTTCTTC
. TRBJ2-5 TRBV6-1 few CASSLRALLETQYF TGTGCCAGCAGTTTGAGGGCTCTACTAGAGACCCAGTACTTC
TRBD1 TRBJ2-2 TRBV7-9 . CASSAPGQGWELFF TGTGCCAGCAGTGCCCCGGGACAGGGCTGGGAGCTGTTTTTT
TRBD1 TRBJ1-2 TRBV7-2 few CASSLGQGAVGYTF TGTGCCAGCAGCCTGGGACAGGGGGCGGTTGGCTACACCTTC
TRBD1 TRBJ2-1 TRBV15 . CATSSRTGAKLSSYNEQFF TGTGCCACCAGCTCACGGACAGGGGCCAAACTAAGCTCCTACAATGAGCAGTTCTTC
TRBD2 TRBJ2-5 TRBV5-1 . CASSFGTSGAAETQYF TGCGCCAGCAGCTTTGGGACTAGCGGGGCGGCAGAGACCCAGTACTTC
. TRBJ1-2 TRBV6-1 . CASSSQGSYTF TGTGCCAGCAGTTCCCAGGGCAGCTACACCTTC
. TRBJ2-4 TRBV6-1 . CASSEGPALGNIQYF TGTGCCAGCAGTGAGGGGCCTGCCCTGGGAAACATTCAGTACTTC
. TRBJ1-2 TRBV30 . CACMGSFTLNYGYTF TGTGCCTGCATGGGCTCCTTCACTTTAAACTATGGCTACACCTTC
. TRBJ2-7 TRBV30 once CAWGHYEQYF TGTGCCTGGGGGCACTACGAGCAGTACTTC
. TRBJ2-5 TRBV25-1 . CASSESGTGGETQYF TGTGCCAGCAGTGAATCGGGTACCGGGGGAGAGACCCAGTACTTC
. TRBJ2-2 TRBV7-9 . CASRAGMNTGELFF TGTGCCAGCAGGGCCGGGATGAACACCGGGGAGCTGTTTTTT
TRBD2 TRBJ2-3 TRBV15 . CATSGELAGGDTQYF TGTGCCACCAGCGGAGAACTAGCGGGAGGAGATACGCAGTATTTT